This TCR beta chain comes out of a study of blood T cell repertoires in COVID-19 (dated by TCRdb to 2020 to 2021). About the investigation overall: Samples from collaborators originated in the United States, Italy and Spain and spanned both the acute and convalescent phases of COVID-19. The prospective study material was composed of cDNA or gDNA derived from T cells, B-cell-depleted T cells, or PBMCs. Deeply sampled blood TCRbeta repertoires from subjects exposed to, actively infected with, or recovered from COVID-19 were included in the dataset. The repertoires were released in a freely available public database meant as a resource for research on the immune response to SARS-CoV-2. Samples came from the ongoing ImmuneRACE study (first 160 participants) plus 1,254 subjects from 6 global collaborators. Sample metadata almost always included a de-identified subject ID, COVID-19 status, age in years and sex. Where available, HLA class I and class II types were taken from metadata supplied by the sample provider and were not determined by assay-based typing.

On this clone itself: This clone's antigen is unknown. No much larger clone is present one base from it, and per-base qualities are unavailable.

Trimming accounts for 1 base at V and 8 bases at J, while the number of junction bases matched to no gene is 6. For CDR1 and CDR2, the germline V gene lists MDHEN and SYDVKM. Counted from cysteine to phenylalanine, this CDR3 has 16 amino acids. Just CDR3 DNA is preserved here, 48 bases in frame from base 1. The immunoSEQ Assay, a bias-controlled multiplex PCR, was used to amplify TCRbeta CDR3 regions from genomic DNA. The original methods were these. Within the assay, amplification of reference gene primers was used to estimate how many nucleated cells each sample contained. To quantify the absolute abundance of each unique TCRbeta CDR3 rearrangement, sequence reads were collapsed and filtered. For each sample, productive Simpson clonality was calculated as the square root of Simpson's diversity index across productive rearrangements. TCRdb mirrors the immuneACCESS table, restricted to in-frame sequences. Some clones are absent from its copies; in checked studies, under half trace to an unresolved V gene, and the reason for the others is unknown. The V and J calls and clone size were taken over from that table, and D and trimming were inferred from the DNA. For this sample there are 200,000 to 250,000 clones; about 86% appear just once. The ten top clones hold roughly 14% of the sample.

Participants in the prospective study were enrolled through a virtual design, were aged roughly 18 to 90 years, and lived in roughly 24 United States geographic areas. To assign participants to cohorts, the prospective study relied on clinical history that participants themselves reported in a screening survey and a study questionnaire. Mobile phlebotomists in the prospective study collected whole blood, serum and a nasopharyngeal or oropharyngeal swab from every participant. Over a roughly 2-month period, participants in the prospective study had the option of providing additional blood draws and questionnaires. Prospective study blood samples were shipped either frozen or at room temperature before DNA extraction. Points the paper makes about the study in general: The amount of clinical and demographic metadata varied by source and participant and was provided uncurated.

The V gene is TRBV28 and the J gene is TRBJ1-4, and 11 junctional nucleotides match TRBD1. The source material was PBMCs or T cells enriched from blood (not recorded which). This TCR was sampled from a woman aged 45-65 years with acute COVID-19. CDR3 reads: CASSLLSGTGGEKLFF. The sequenced DNA is TGTGCCAGCAGTTTATTGTCGGGGACAGGGGGAGAAAAACTGTTTTTT.